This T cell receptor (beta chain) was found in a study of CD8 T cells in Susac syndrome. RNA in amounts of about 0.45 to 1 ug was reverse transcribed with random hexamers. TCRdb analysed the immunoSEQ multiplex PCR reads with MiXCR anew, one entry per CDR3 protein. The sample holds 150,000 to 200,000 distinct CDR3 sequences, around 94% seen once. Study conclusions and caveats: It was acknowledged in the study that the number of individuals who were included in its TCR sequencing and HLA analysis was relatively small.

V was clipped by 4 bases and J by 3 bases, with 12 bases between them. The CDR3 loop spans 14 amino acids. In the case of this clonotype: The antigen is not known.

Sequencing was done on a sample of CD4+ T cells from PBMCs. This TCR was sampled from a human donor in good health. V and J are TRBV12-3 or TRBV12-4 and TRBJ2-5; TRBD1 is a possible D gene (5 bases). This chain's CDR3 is CASSSRTTEETQYF. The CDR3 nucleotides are TGTGCCAGCAGTTCTCGGACAACTGAAGAGACCCAGTACTTC.